This T cell receptor beta chain is drawn from a study of shared clonotypes between healthy human individuals. Of note for this clone: Its antigen is unknown.

Replicate sorted-subset PCRs were loaded with around 220 ng DNA, 25,000 to 30,000 T cell genomes. Sequencing was performed with immunoSEQ multiplex PCR; in TCRdb, only in-frame clones are kept and a portion is missing. The sample comprises about 2.3 million clones, more than 80% of which are singletons, and about 0.39% rests with the top ten. Study-wide findings and caveats: A limitation of the genetic and exposure-history diversity represented arose from few donors.

Sequenced material: naive CD4+ T cells from PBMCs. Regarding subset: CD45RA+ positively selected. The sequence was obtained from a man aged 18 to 35 in good health. Some clones in this sample may be carry-over from other donors' samples.

The CDR3 loop is CASSLLIDTGLYSPLHF. CDR3 DNA sequence: TGTGCCAGCAGCTTGCTCATCGACACAGGGCTTTATTCACCCCTCCACTTT. The chain combines TRBV5-6 with TRBJ1-6; a possible D gene is TRBD1 (6 bases). The V end was cut by 1 base, the J end by 8 bases, with 19 bases between. This CDR3 is 17 amino acids long. The germline V gene encodes CDR1 SGHDT and CDR2 YYEEEE.